The source of this TCR beta chain is a study of cytomegalovirus exposure and HLA in healthy donors (TCRdb year 2017). Concerning the study at large: An earlier analysis of approximately 640 of the donors reported approximately 270 Gb of sequence data and some 100 million unique TCR beta sequences from 150 million to 200 million T cells. Approximately 300 gigabases of sequencing data and around 80 million unique TCR sequences made up an early release that covered 500 to 700 HLA-typed donors. Of the 300 to 500 genotyped donors, roughly 76% were placed in the genetic ancestry cluster associated with self-reported Caucasian donors. The study aimed to test whether signatures of past pathogen exposure could be identified by cataloging public T cell receptors. The study used immunosequencing to profile the T cell repertoires of 666 subjects and linked those repertoires to cytomegalovirus serostatus. In addition to the first cohort of approximately 650 subjects, a separate validation cohort of 100 to 150 different subjects was used. High-throughput TCR immunosequencing, statistical association of individual TCRs with disease status, and machine learning were combined to predict cytomegalovirus infection status. In a later analysis, previously published TCR beta repertoires from 550 to 750 donors were re-analyzed and high-resolution HLA genotyping was added so that TCR occurrence patterns could be studied. In the later analysis, no new phenotypic data were used to find candidate immune exposures; instead, reliance was placed on TCR beta sequences and their occurrence across donors. An earlier analysis of approximately 640 of the donors applied high-throughput TCR beta sequencing to assess whether each TCR beta V gene segment acted as functional or pseudogenic. Alongside the repertoire data, information on donor age, sex, ethnicity and CMV serostatus was compiled. A later genetic analysis used genome-wide SNP genotypes for about 55% of the 666 donors, treating that subset as a discovery cohort. Every discovery cohort repertoire had been produced on one sequencing platform. HLA typing covered class I and class II loci at four-digit resolution. Typing coverage differed by locus: A, B, C, DRB1 and DQB1 were typed in about 620-630 donors, DQA1 in about 500, DPA1 in 600 to 610, and DPB1 in roughly 470. Four to six DR-DQ haplotypes were handled as single units for association and clustering because linkage in the cohort was strong. Among 350 to 400 genotyped donors of the cohort, an average of approximately 240,000 unique TCR beta nucleotide sequences were sequenced per donor, roughly 20% of them non-productive. Broader findings and caveats from the paper: A later analysis found that HLA-associated TCR beta chains were more clonally expanded and had lower generation probabilities than equally common non-associated chains. The presence/absence analyses assumed that sequencing depth was roughly uniform across donors, and that assumption may not be true. Three of the identified cytomegalovirus-associated TCR beta chains were confirmed in vitro to be specific for cytomegalovirus antigens. According to a later analysis, parvovirus B19, influenza, CMV and Epstein-Barr virus appeared linked to several top co-occurrence clusters. The authors suggested that the approach could potentially be extended to other disease states and immunological phenotypes. Correlated functional status among segregating V segments might be attributable to linkage disequilibrium, but an unknown experimental factor could not be ruled out. An earlier analysis of some 590 of the donors showed that most TCR beta V segments appeared in productive rearrangements either about 87% or about 30% of the time, which broadly matched IMGT annotations. CMV serostatus was the only immune exposure information available for the cohort. The cohort was sequenced for TCR beta chains only, and without alpha or paired-chain data the features that could be detected were limited. At a false discovery rate of 0.05, a later analysis linked some 17,000 TCR beta sequences to specific HLA alleles. A further reported finding was that TCR beta sequences accurately predicted the HLA-A and HLA-B alleles for most subjects in the first cohort. Because the 87-base-pair reads could not distinguish some IMGT-functional V segments, including TRBV6-2 and TRBV6-3, those segments were excluded. Cytomegalovirus status was reported to be diagnosed by the classifier with high specificity and sensitivity in both the original and validation cohorts. In a later genetic analysis, a missense DCLRE1C variant was associated with V-gene and J-gene trimming of TCR beta chains, and the association was replicated in an independent cohort. A later analysis found that TCR association rates varied across HLA loci, with DRB1 alleles showing the most associated TCRs and HLA-C alleles the fewest. HLA typing was unavailable for some donors at each locus, so association tests used only the typed subset. When HLA alleles, especially DR and DQ, strongly co-occurred, attributing TCR associations to individual alleles was difficult. A later analysis found that most CMV-associated TCR beta chains appeared HLA-restricted, with HLA associations seemingly driven largely by CMV exposure. A cluster of highly shared sequence variants was judged likely to represent a technical artifact of the sequencing pipeline. The study listed 150 to 200 TCR beta chains as associated with cytomegalovirus. In a later genetic analysis, fewer N-insertions in productive TCRs were reported among donors in an Asian-associated ancestry cluster than the roughly 700-donor mean. Most TCR sequences were seen in very few donors, while some public TCRs were found in many individuals. Because counts were too low, 15 or so rarely observed V segments, including chromosome 9 orphons, were excluded from the earlier analysis of 500 to 700 of the donors.

According to the germline V gene, CDR1 reads SGDLS and CDR2 reads YYNGEE. The CDR3 has 16 amino acids, counting the end cysteine and phenylalanine. The sequence is cut down to CDR3 DNA, 48 bases in frame from base 1. V and J lose 0 bases and 4 bases, and a span of 16 bases separates them. Library preparation employed the immunoSEQ multiplex PCR assay. The multiplex PCR relied on a mix of 60 forward primers for TCR Vbeta segments and 13 reverse primers for TCR Jbeta segments. A multiplex PCR assay on genomic DNA amplified the CDR3 region of rearranged TCR beta genes. On the Illumina HiSeq System, the amplified TCR beta libraries were sequenced as 87-base-pair reads. In the original analysis: A later analysis counted tens of millions of unique TCR beta chains across the 500 to 850 repertoires, and 10 million to 12 million of these chains were shared by at least two donors. To remove PCR and sequencing errors, raw reads were error-corrected and collapsed into unique sequences using a nearest-neighbor algorithm that merged closely related sequences. To assign V, D and J gene segments, CDR3 sequences were aligned to IMGT reference sequences. For a sequence to be retained, at least a six-nucleotide match to both a V gene segment and a J gene segment was required. A rearrangement was called productive if the CDR3 had no stop codons and remained in frame with V and J, and every other rearrangement was called non-productive. CDR3 was defined according to IMGT convention as the region running from the second conserved V-encoded cysteine to the conserved J-encoded phenylalanine. Sequences without an unambiguous match to a single V gene segment were excluded from the earlier analysis of several hundred of the donors. An earlier analysis of approximately 590 of the donors called V segments functional above 56.7% productive rearrangements and segregating when the between-donor standard deviation exceeded 5%. A statistical classification framework was developed to diagnose cytomegalovirus status using the catalog of TCR beta chain sequences. In a later analysis, TCR nucleotide sequences were compared against IMGT/GENE-DB human TR gene sequences so that V and J genes could be assigned. A later analysis assigned CDR3 sequences and most-parsimonious VDJ recombination scenarios with the TCRdist pipeline. In a later analysis, each TCR beta chain was defined by its CDR3 amino acid sequence together with its V-gene family, and reads without a unique V-gene family were excluded. As a way to deal with suspected cross-contamination and a sequencing artifact, a later analysis dropped under 600 nucleotide sequences that were highly shared and had low generation probability. In a later analysis, a clonal expansion index for each public chain was calculated from normalized within-repertoire ranks of inferred template counts. In a later analysis, generation probabilities were computed using a VDJ recombination model fitted to out-of-frame rearrangements, and the results were checked against IGoR. A later analysis scored TCR-TCR, TCR-HLA and TCR-CMV co-occurrence with hypergeometric tests, applying a repertoire-size bias correction to TCR pairs. False discovery rates were estimated in a later analysis by permuting HLA or CMV assignments 20 times. In a later analysis, co-occurring TCRs were grouped with DBSCAN, and TCRdist sequence similarity was added when clustering was performed within HLA-allele-positive subsets. Repertoires with fewer than 30,000 or more than 120,000 public chains were left out of co-occurrence clustering, as were about five repertoires with anomalous nucleotide sharing. In its TCRdb copy, this immuneACCESS table keeps in-frame sequences only and misses some clones. Where compared with another copy, unresolved V genes explain less than half of these, and the others have no known cause. V and J calls and clone size are those listed in that table; D and trimming were worked out from the DNA. The sample table contains 100,000 to 150,000 clones; only one count was recorded for around 86% of them. 0.6% to 0.7% of the sample goes to the ten largest clones.

The cohort consisted of hundreds of healthy bone marrow donors. At the time of sampling, every cohort member was nominally healthy, though immune exposures that went unrecorded were likely present. The donor was CMV seronegative and belonged to the group of 352 seronegative cohort members. Each donor provided a peripheral blood sample, and peripheral blood mononuclear cells were used for TCR beta sequencing. Genomic DNA extraction from the blood cell samples was performed with the Qiagen DNeasy Blood Extraction Kit. A note on this clone: This receptor's antigen is unknown. Base qualities are not recorded, but no much larger clone differs from it by a single base.

This sequence uses TRBV9 and TRBJ2-5; D gene: possibly TRBD2, on 6 matching bases. Input material: PBMCs. The clonotype was recovered from a man aged 18 to 30 in good health and CMV-seronegative. The CDR3 sequence is CASSVGRGFSGETQYF. The sequence in DNA is TGTGCCAGCAGCGTAGGGAGGGGATTTAGTGGAGAGACCCAGTACTTC.